This TCR beta chain comes out of a study of HIV-infected patients and healthy controls. TCRdb redid the calling of the 5' RACE reads with MiXCR, one entry per CDR3 protein. The sample comprises about 67,000 distinct CDR3 sequences, about 16% of which are singletons, and 5.5% to 6% rests with the top ten. This clonotype was recorded many times. Germline V gene sequence: CDR1 SEHNR, CDR2 FQNEAQ (reference sequence). The CDR3 sequence is 12 residues long. V lost 5 bases, J lost 7 bases, and 9 bases lay in between. The receptor's source is a human donor in good health. Sequencing input: CD4+ T cells from blood. The chain couples TRBV7-9 to TRBJ2-1; unclear D gene. CDR3 residues: CASSERTNEQFF. CDR3 sequence (DNA): TGTGCCAGCAGCGAGAGGACGAATGAGCAGTTCTTC. Combining the CDR3 with reference TRBV7-9 and TRBJ2-1 gives the whole variable domain DTGVSQNPRHKITKRGQNVTFRCDPISEHNRLYWYRQTLGQGPEFLTYFQNEAQLEKSRLLSDRFSAERPKGSFSTLEIQRTEQGDSAMYLCASSERTNEQFFGPGTRLTVL.